This T cell receptor (beta chain) was recorded in a study of beta chain features in type 1 diabetes. Per germline, CDR1 SNHLY and CDR2 FYNNEI. The CDR3 spans 11 residues. Deletions cut 7 bases from V and 14 bases from J, with 17 bases between. Sequencing targeted expressed TCRB transcripts, as all isolated RNA had been reverse transcribed. The table came from immunoSEQ multiplex PCR; TCRdb's copy has only in-frame clones and leaves some out. The data show around 13,000 clones, with 45% to 50% seen just once and just under 1% held by the top ten. The chain combines TRBV2 with TRBJ1-2; tentative D call: TRBD1 (6 bases). The clonotype comes from a man aged 18-30 years in good health. The sample consisted of stem cell memory CD4+ T cells from blood. DNA of the CDR3: TGTGCCAGCATAAGGACAGCGGTTTCGACCTTC. Encoded protein: CASIRTAVSTF. The full variable domain, rest sourced from reference TRBV2 and TRBJ1-2, is EPEVTQTPSHQVTQMGQEVILRCVPISNHLYFYWYRQILGQKVEFLVSFYNNEISEKSEIFDDQFSVERPDGSNFTLKIRSTKLEDSAMYFCASIRTAVSTFGSGTRLTVV.